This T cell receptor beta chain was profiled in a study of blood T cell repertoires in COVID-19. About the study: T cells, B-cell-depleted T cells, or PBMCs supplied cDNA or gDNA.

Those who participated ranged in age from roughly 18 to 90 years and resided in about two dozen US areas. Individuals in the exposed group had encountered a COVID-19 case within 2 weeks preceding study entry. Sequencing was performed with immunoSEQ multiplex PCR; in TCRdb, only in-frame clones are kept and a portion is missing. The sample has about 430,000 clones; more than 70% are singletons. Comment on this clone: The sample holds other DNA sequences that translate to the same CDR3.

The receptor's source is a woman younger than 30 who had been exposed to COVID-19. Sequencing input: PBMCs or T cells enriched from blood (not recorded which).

In DNA form, the CDR3 reads TGCGCCAGCAGCCAAGATGGGGGGAATGAGCAGTTCTTC. Translating gives CASSQDGGNEQFF. The rearrangement links TRBV4-3 to TRBJ2-1, with D perhaps matching TRBD2 (6 bases). CDR1 and CDR2 from the germline V gene are LGHNA and YSLEER. V lost 0 bases to trimming and J lost 7 bases, with 7 bases between them. This CDR3 comprises 13 residues.